The rows below give T cell receptor beta chains drawn from one sample of a study of long-term antiretroviral therapy in people with HIV. The method was immunoSEQ multiplex PCR; TCRdb's version includes in-frame clones alone and lacks a portion of them. The data hold approximately 29,000 clones, with nearly 95% observed a single time. The sample consisted of unsorted PBMCs, taken 6.2 years after starting antiretroviral therapy. Receptors were obtained from a man in his forties with HIV. Both conserved end residues are part of each CDR3. Fields, in order: V gene, clone size, D gene, J gene, CDR3 protein, CDR3 DNA. D genes are given only for firm matches. The size of a clone is reported for some rows only, either as once, few or many, or as a class for expanded clones.

TRBV29-1,.,TRBD1,TRBJ1-1,CSVNTGDTEAFF,TGCAGCGTCAACACAGGGGACACTGAAGCTTTCTTT
TRBV4-2,.,.,TRBJ2-2,CASSQDQVRQTNTGELFF,TGTGCCAGCAGCCAAGATCAGGTCCGGCAGACGAACACCGGGGAGCTGTTTTTT
TRBV10-2,.,TRBD2,TRBJ2-1,CASSWSGAYNEQFF,TGCGCCAGCAGTTGGAGCGGGGCCTACAATGAGCAGTTCTTC
TRBV29-1,.,.,TRBJ2-5,CSVEAGSETQYF,TGCAGCGTTGAGGCAGGGAGTGAGACCCAGTACTTC
TRBV19,few,.,TRBJ1-1,CASLQLTGAPTEAFF,TGTGCCAGTCTCCAATTAACCGGGGCTCCCACTGAAGCTTTCTTT
TRBV7-9,.,.,TRBJ1-5,CASSKDIGGVGQPQHF,TGTGCCAGCAGCAAGGACATCGGTGGGGTGGGCCAGCCCCAGCATTTT
TRBV27,.,TRBD2,TRBJ2-1,CASSFLSGGGSYNEQFF,TGTGCCAGCAGTTTCCTGAGTGGGGGGGGCTCCTACAATGAGCAGTTCTTC
TRBV9,once,TRBD1,TRBJ1-4,CASSPTGGAGEKLFF,TGTGCCAGCAGCCCGACAGGGGGCGCGGGTGAAAAACTGTTTTTT
TRBV9,few,.,TRBJ2-1,CASSVGADTLNEQFF,TGTGCCAGCAGCGTAGGGGCAGACACACTCAATGAGCAGTTCTTC
TRBV7-3,.,.,TRBJ2-2,CASSLNEGSGRVDTGELFF,TGTGCCAGCAGCTTAAATGAGGGCAGCGGGCGGGTAGACACCGGGGAGCTGTTTTTT
TRBV9,once,TRBD2,TRBJ2-7,CASSITGTSDYEQYF,TGTGCCAGCAGCATTACCGGGACTAGCGACTACGAGCAGTACTTC
TRBV11-3,few,.,TRBJ2-7,CASSLAGSNEQYF,TGTGCCAGCAGTTTGGCGGGGTCGAACGAGCAGTACTTC
TRBV30,.,.,TRBJ2-5,CAWSVQGLEQETQYF,TGTGCCTGGAGTGTACAGGGACTGGAGCAGGAGACCCAATACTTC
TRBV11-1,.,TRBD1,TRBJ2-7,CASSPGQEFSYEQYF,TGTGCCAGCAGCCCGGGACAGGAGTTCTCCTACGAGCAGTACTTC
TRBV11-2,.,.,TRBJ1-1,CASSSRGTANTEAFF,TGTGCCAGCAGCTCCCGGGGGACGGCGAACACTGAAGCTTTCTTT
TRBV7-9,.,.,TRBJ1-2,CASSLDGDTYGYTF,TGTGCCAGCAGCTTAGACGGGGATACCTATGGCTACACCTTC
TRBV28,.,.,TRBJ1-5,CASSFTPANNQPQHF,TGTGCCAGCAGTTTCACGCCAGCTAACAATCAGCCCCAGCATTTT
TRBV23-1,.,TRBD1,TRBJ1-2,CASSAGTADYSGYTF,TGCGCCAGCAGTGCCGGGACAGCAGACTACTCGGGCTACACCTTC
TRBV7-6,.,.,TRBJ1-4,CASSHIREGKLFF,TGTGCCAGCAGCCATATCAGGGAGGGAAAACTGTTTTTT
TRBV5-6,.,.,TRBJ1-1,CASSLSAGILRTEAFF,TGTGCCAGCAGCTTGTCGGCGGGGATACTGCGCACTGAAGCTTTCTTT
TRBV11-1,.,.,TRBJ1-1,CASSFRRHTEAFF,TGTGCCAGCAGCTTTCGACGCCACACTGAAGCTTTCTTT
TRBV7-3,.,TRBD2,TRBJ2-1,CASSSSGREGLYNEQFF,TGTGCCAGCAGCTCCAGCGGGCGGGAGGGCCTCTACAATGAGCAGTTCTTC
TRBV6-6,once,.,TRBJ1-1,CASSYSDTDNTEAFF,TGTGCCAGCAGTTACTCCGACACAGATAACACTGAAGCTTTCTTT
TRBV29-1,.,.,TRBJ1-1,CSVAGRLSTEAFF,TGCAGCGTCGCTGGGAGGTTATCGACTGAAGCTTTCTTT
TRBV6-6,.,.,TRBJ2-3,CASTYEGGSQYF,TGTGCCAGCACCTACGAAGGGGGTTCGCAGTATTTT
TRBV6-5,.,TRBD2,TRBJ2-3,CASSYRTSGTDTQYF,TGTGCCAGCAGTTATCGGACTAGCGGGACAGATACGCAGTATTTT
TRBV27,.,.,TRBJ1-2,CASGRFYGYTF,TGTGCCAGTGGACGGTTCTATGGCTACACCTTC
TRBV5-6,.,TRBD1,TRBJ2-2,CASSRDRTTGELFF,TGTGCCAGCAGCCGGGACAGGACTACCGGGGAGCTGTTTTTT
TRBV30,.,.,TRBJ2-7,CAWSRGPPSEQYF,TGTGCCTGGAGTAGGGGACCACCCTCCGAGCAGTACTTC
TRBV10-1,.,.,TRBJ2-2,CASSYPSGELFF,TGCGCCAGCAGCTACCCGTCCGGGGAGCTGTTTTTT
TRBV30,once,TRBD1,TRBJ2-3,CAWRTGQGTDTQYF,TGTGCCTGGAGGACGGGACAGGGCACAGATACGCAGTATTTT
TRBV4-1,.,.,TRBJ1-2,CASSHGLVYTF,TGCGCCAGCAGTCACGGCCTGGTCTACACCTTC
TRBV6-5,.,.,TRBJ2-2,CASIGTSRTGELFF,TGTGCCAGCATCGGAACTAGCAGAACCGGGGAGCTGTTTTTT
TRBV5-1,once,.,TRBJ2-7,CASSLLGSPASYEQYF,TGCGCCAGCAGCTTGCTCGGGAGCCCCGCGTCCTACGAGCAGTACTTC
TRBV2,.,.,TRBJ1-2,CASRGRVGYTF,TGTGCCAGCAGGGGGAGGGTGGGCTACACCTTC
TRBV27,once,.,TRBJ2-3,CASSLYPEPSITDTQYF,TGTGCCAGCAGTTTATACCCCGAGCCGAGCATCACAGATACGCAGTATTTT
TRBV2,.,.,TRBJ1-4,CASSDGRGWDTMTNEKLFF,TGTGCCAGCAGTGATGGAAGGGGCTGGGACACCATGACTAATGAAAAACTGTTTTTT
TRBV4-3,.,.,TRBJ1-1,CASSRAVNTEAFF,TGCGCCAGCAGCCGGGCCGTGAACACTGAAGCTTTCTTT
TRBV4-1,.,.,TRBJ2-1,CASSPILLLDEQFF,TGCGCCAGCAGCCCGATTCTGCTATTGGATGAGCAGTTCTTC
TRBV11-2,.,TRBD2,TRBJ2-7,CASRRGGSYEQYF,TGTGCCAGCAGGCGGGGGGGATCCTACGAGCAGTACTTC
TRBV7-2,.,TRBD1,TRBJ2-2,CASSLDSLGQWNTGELFF,TGTGCCAGCAGCTTAGACAGTCTGGGACAGTGGAACACCGGGGAGCTGTTTTTT
TRBV25-1,.,.,TRBJ1-6,CASSQTGPINAYNSPLHF,TGTGCCAGCAGTCAAACGGGCCCTATAAACGCCTATAATTCACCCCTCCACTTT
TRBV7-9,.,.,TRBJ2-5,CASSRVGTAETQYF,TGTGCCAGCAGCCGCGTGGGGACGGCAGAGACCCAGTACTTC
TRBV18,.,.,TRBJ2-7,CASSQGRGAHYEQYF,TGTGCCAGCTCCCAAGGACGGGGGGCCCACTACGAGCAGTACTTC
TRBV7-9,.,TRBD1,TRBJ2-5,CASSSRDSNYETQYF,TGTGCCAGCAGCTCCAGGGACAGTAACTACGAGACCCAGTACTTC
TRBV6-1,.,TRBD1,TRBJ1-4,CASRTGTGTKKLFF,TGTGCCAGCAGAACCGGGACAGGGACGAAAAAACTGTTTTTT
TRBV19,.,.,TRBJ1-1,CASLEQGPNTEAFF,TGTGCCAGCCTCGAACAGGGACCGAACACTGAAGCTTTCTTT
TRBV14,.,TRBD2,TRBJ2-1,CASSQDLYSGENNEQFF,TGTGCCAGCAGCCAAGATCTTTATAGCGGGGAAAACAATGAGCAGTTCTTC
TRBV7-7,.,.,TRBJ2-7,CASSLREGGTYEQYF,TGTGCCAGCAGCCTTAGGGAAGGGGGGACCTACGAGCAGTACTTC
TRBV18,.,.,TRBJ1-5,CASSTGPSNQPQHF,TGTGCCAGCTCCACGGGACCCAGCAATCAGCCCCAGCATTTT
TRBV10-3,.,TRBD1,TRBJ1-1,CAISAMGQGDTEAFF,TGTGCCATCAGTGCTATGGGACAGGGGGACACTGAAGCTTTCTTT
TRBV15,.,.,TRBJ1-1,CATSRDKRAGSDTEAFF,TGTGCCACCAGCAGAGATAAAAGGGCAGGGTCGGACACTGAAGCTTTCTTT
TRBV5-6,.,.,TRBJ1-2,CATGSQVNYGYTF,TGTGCCACCGGCAGTCAGGTTAACTATGGCTACACCTTC
TRBV4-3,.,TRBD1,TRBJ1-1,CASSQIQGAKDTEAFF,TGCGCCAGCAGCCAAATTCAGGGGGCTAAGGACACTGAAGCTTTCTTT
TRBV2,.,TRBD1,TRBJ2-5,CASRTGVGETQYF,TGTGCCAGCAGAACAGGGGTGGGAGAGACCCAGTACTTC